The present T cell receptor beta chain was sequenced within a study of T cell responses to AZD1222 COVID-19 vaccine. Across the whole study: Second-dose schedules of about 4 or about 12 weeks were combined. The study, taken as a whole, reports: The donors showed a predominance of white British ancestry and of females, with possible underestimation of clonal diversity.

The table came from immunoSEQ multiplex PCR; TCRdb's copy has only in-frame clones and leaves some out. The sample lists approximately 120,000 clones; about 89% were seen once. The CDR3 loop spans 15 amino acids. V lost 2 bases, J lost 10 bases, and 12 bases stayed unmatched. Germline CDR1 and CDR2: GTSNPN and SVGIG (reference sequence). On this clone itself: Its antigen is not identified.

This chain connects TRBV30 to TRBJ1-4; TRBD1 aligns across 8 bases. This TCR was recovered from an adult in good health. This specimen consisted of peripheral blood, obtained on day 0 of AZD1222 vaccination. The CDR3 reads CAWSTPGQGGGKLFF. DNA for the CDR3: TGTGCCTGGAGTACCCCTGGACAGGGCGGAGGAAAACTGTTTTTT.